The clone carrying this T cell receptor beta chain was seen many times. CD25-based Treg depletion was applied to purified naive CD4+ T cells. One entry per CDR3 protein, called by TCRdb with MiXCR from the 5' RACE reads. The table includes roughly 52,000 distinct CDR3 sequences, roughly a sixth detected once. The CDR3 contains 15 residues. Trimming took off 3 bases at V and 2 bases at J, with 12 bases between the two ends. V and J are TRBV12-3 or TRBV12-4 and TRBJ2-3; no clear D gene. The sample taken for sequencing was naive CD4+ T cells sorted from blood. The sample's subset: naive CD4+ T cells, CD4+CD45RA+CD25-. The sequence was collected from a female donor with breast cancer. CDR3 DNA sequence: TGTGCCAGCAGTTTCACGTCACAGACCACAGATACGCAGTATTTT. This sequence encodes CASSFTSQTTDTQYF.